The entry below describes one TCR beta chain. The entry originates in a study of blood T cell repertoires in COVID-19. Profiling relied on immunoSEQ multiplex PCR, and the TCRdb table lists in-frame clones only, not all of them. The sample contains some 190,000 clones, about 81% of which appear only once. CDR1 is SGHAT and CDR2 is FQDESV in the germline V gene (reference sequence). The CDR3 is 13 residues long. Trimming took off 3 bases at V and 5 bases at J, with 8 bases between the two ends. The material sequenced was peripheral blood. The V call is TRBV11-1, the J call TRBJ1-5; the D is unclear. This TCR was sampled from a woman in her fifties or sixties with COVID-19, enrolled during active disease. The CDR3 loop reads CASSLGEDQPQHF. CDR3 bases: TGTGCCAGCAGCTTGGGAGAGGATCAGCCCCAGCATTTT.